This T cell receptor beta chain was observed in a study of neurological immune-mediated disorders. Findings and limits, study-wide: Association of the multiple sclerosis repertoire cluster with clinical or MRI features was not observed for any feature.

This clonotype was seen at least ten times. Its antigen is still unknown. The cDNA came from 5'RACE, which used 10-nucleotide random UMIs. In TCRdb, the 5' RACE reads were re-called with MiXCR into one record per CDR3 protein. The sample has 54,000 or so distinct CDR3 sequences, under 4.5% seen once; the top ten hold around 3.1%. Sequencing used PBMCs. The clonotype comes from a woman younger than 45 with multiple sclerosis.

The CDR3 nucleotides read TGTGCCAGCAGGCGGGACACCACCGGGGAGCTGTTTTTT. Protein sequence: CASRRDTTGELFF. This chain links TRBV7-2 with TRBJ2-2, with D possibly called TRBD1 or TRBD2 (6 bases each). Trimming stripped 6 bases from V and 4 bases from J, with 9 bases between. Germline CDR1 is SGHTA and CDR2 is FQGNSA. The CDR3 runs 13 residues. The full variable domain, with the rest looked up from reference TRBV7-2 and TRBJ2-2, is GAGVSQSPSNKVTEKGKDVELRCDPISGHTALYWYRQSLGQGLEFLIYFQGNSAPDKSGLPSDRFSAERTGGSVSTLTIQRTQQEDSAVYLCASRRDTTGELFFGEGSRLTVL.